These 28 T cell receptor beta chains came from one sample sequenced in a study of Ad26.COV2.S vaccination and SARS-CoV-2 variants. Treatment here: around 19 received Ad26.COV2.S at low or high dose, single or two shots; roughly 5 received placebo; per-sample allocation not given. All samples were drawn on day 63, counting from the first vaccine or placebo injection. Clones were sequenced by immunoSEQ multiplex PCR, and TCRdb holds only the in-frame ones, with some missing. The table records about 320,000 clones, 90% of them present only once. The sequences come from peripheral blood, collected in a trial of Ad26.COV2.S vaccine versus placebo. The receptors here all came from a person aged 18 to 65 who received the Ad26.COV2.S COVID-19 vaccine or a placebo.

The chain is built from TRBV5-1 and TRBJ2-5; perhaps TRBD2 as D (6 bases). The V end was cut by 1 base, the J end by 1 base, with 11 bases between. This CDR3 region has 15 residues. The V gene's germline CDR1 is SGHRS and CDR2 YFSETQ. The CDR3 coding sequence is TGCGCCAGCAGCTTGACAGCGGGCTCCCAAGAGACCCAGTACTTC. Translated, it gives CASSLTAGSQETQYF. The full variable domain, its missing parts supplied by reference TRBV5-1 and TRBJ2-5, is KAGVTQTPRYLIKTRGQQVTLSCSPISGHRSVSWYQQTPGQGLQFLFEYFSETQRNKGNFPGRFSGRQFSNSRSEMNVSTLELGDSALYLCASSLTAGSQETQYFGPGTRLLVL.

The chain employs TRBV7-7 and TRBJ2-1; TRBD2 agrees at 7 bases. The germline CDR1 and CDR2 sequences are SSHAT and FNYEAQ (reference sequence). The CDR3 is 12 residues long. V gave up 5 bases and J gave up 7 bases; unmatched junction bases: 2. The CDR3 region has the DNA TGTGCCAGCAGCACCGGGGGGAATGAGCAGTTCTTC. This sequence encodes CASSTGGNEQFF. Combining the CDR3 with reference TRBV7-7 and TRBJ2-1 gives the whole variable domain GAGVSQSPRYKVTKRGQDVTLRCDPISSHATLYWYQQALGQGPEFLTYFNYEAQPDKSGLPSDRFSAERPEGSISTLTIQRTEQRDSAMYRCASSTGGNEQFFGPGTRLTVL.

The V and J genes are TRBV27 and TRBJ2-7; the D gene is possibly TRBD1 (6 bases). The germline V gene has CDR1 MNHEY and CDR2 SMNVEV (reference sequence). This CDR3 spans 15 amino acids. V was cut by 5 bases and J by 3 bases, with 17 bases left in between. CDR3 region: CASSIRGQGVYEQYF. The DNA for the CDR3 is TGTGCCAGCAGTATCAGGGGACAAGGGGTCTACGAGCAGTACTTC.

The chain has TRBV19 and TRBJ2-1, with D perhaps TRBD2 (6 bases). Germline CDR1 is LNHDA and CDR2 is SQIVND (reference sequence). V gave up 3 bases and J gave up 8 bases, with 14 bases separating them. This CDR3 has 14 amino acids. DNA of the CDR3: TGTGCCAGTAGTATCGGGGGATTAATCGATGAGCAGTTCTTC. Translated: CASSIGGLIDEQFF.

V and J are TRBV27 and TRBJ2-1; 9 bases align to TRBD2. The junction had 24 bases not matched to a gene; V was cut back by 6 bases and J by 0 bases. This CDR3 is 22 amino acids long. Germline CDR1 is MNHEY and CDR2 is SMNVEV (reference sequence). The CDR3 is CASSELLLYGGGGASSYNEQFF. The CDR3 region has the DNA TGTGCCAGCAGCGAGCTTCTTCTTTATGGGGGCGGGGGGGCCAGCTCCTACAATGAGCAGTTCTTC.

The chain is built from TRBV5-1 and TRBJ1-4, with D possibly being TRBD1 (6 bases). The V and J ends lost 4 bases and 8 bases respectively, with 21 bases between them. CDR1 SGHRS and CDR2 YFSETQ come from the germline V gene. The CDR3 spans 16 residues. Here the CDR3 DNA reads TGCGCCAGCAGCCCCCTCGAGCGGGGGCTAGGAGAAAAACTGTTTTTT. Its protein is CASSPLERGLGEKLFF.

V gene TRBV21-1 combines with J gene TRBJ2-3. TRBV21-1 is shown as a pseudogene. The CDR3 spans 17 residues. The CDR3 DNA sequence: TGTGCCAGCAGCAAAGGGGGTTTTTCTATTAGGACAGATACGCAGTATTTT. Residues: CASSKGGFSIRTDTQYF.

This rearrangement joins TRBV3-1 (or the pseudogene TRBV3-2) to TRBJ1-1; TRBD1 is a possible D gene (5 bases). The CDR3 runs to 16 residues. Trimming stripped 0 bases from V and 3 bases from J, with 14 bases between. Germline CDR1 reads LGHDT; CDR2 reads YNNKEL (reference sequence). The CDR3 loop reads CASSQDSEGRDTEAFF. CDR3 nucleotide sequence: TGTGCCAGCAGCCAAGATTCGGAGGGGAGAGACACTGAAGCTTTCTTT.

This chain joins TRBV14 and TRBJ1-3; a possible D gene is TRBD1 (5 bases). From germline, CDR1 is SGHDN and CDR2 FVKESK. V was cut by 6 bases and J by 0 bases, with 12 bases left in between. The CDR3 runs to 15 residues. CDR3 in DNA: TGTGCCAGCAGTGAAGGGGCCATCTCTGGAAACACCATATATTTT. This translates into CASSEGAISGNTIYF.

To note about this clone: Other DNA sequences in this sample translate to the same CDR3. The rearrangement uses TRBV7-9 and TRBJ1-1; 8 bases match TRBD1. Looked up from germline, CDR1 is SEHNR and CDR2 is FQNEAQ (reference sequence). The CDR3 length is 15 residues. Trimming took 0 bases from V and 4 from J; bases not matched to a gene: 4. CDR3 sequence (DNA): TGTGCCAGCAGCTTAGCCCAGGGGGCTCGCACTGAAGCTTTCTTT. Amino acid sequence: CASSLAQGARTEAFF.

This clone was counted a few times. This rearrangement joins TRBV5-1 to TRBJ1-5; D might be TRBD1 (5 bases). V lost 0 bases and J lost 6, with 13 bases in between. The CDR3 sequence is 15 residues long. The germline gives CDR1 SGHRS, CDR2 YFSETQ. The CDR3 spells CASSLEGNRGQPQHF. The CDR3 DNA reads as TGCGCCAGCAGCTTGGAGGGGAATAGAGGTCAGCCCCAGCATTTT.

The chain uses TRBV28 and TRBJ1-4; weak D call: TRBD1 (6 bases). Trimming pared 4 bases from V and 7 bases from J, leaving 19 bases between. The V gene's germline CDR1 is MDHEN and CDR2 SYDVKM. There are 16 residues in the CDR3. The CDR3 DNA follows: TGTGCCAGCAGTTCCTCAGCACAGGGAAATGCTGAAAAACTGTTTTTT. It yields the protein CASSSSAQGNAEKLFF.

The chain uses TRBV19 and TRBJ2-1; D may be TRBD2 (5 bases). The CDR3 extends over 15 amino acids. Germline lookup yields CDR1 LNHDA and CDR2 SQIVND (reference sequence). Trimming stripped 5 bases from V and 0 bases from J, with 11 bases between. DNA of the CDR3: TGTGCCAGTAGTGGACTTCCGAGCTCCTACAATGAGCAGTTCTTC. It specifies CASSGLPSSYNEQFF.

The CDR3 is CASSTGLAGTSYNEQFF. CDR3 bases: TGTGCCAGCAGCACGGGACTAGCGGGCACCTCCTACAATGAGCAGTTCTTC. The chain uses TRBV7-9 and TRBJ2-1, with TRBD2 identical over 12 bases. Germline loops: CDR1 SEHNR, CDR2 FQNEAQ (reference sequence). J gave up 0 bases and V 5 bases, and 5 bases lay outside the gene matches. CDR3 size: 17 residues.

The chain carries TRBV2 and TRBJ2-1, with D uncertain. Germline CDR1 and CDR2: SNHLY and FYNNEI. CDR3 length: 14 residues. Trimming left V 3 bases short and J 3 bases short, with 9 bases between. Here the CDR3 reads CASSEADDYNEQFF. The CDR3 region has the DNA TGTGCCAGCAGTGAGGCAGATGACTACAATGAGCAGTTCTTC.

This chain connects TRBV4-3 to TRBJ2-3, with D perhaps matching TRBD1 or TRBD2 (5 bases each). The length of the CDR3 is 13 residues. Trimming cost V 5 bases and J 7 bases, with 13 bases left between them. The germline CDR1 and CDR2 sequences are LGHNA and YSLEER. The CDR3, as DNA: TGCGCCAGCAGCGGCAAGGGACCGAATACGCAGTATTTT. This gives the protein CASSGKGPNTQYF.

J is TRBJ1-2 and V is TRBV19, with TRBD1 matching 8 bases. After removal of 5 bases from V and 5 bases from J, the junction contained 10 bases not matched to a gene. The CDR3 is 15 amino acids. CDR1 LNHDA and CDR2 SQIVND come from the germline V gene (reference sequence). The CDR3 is CASSSGGSSSYGYTF. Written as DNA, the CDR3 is TGTGCCAGTAGTTCAGGGGGCTCCTCTAGTTATGGCTACACCTTC. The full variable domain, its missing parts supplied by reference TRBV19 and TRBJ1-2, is DGGITQSPKYLFRKEGQNVTLSCEQNLNHDAMYWYRQDPGQGLRLIYYSQIVNDFQKGDIAEGYSVSREKKESFPLTVTSAQKNPTAFYLCASSSGGSSSYGYTFGSGTRLTVV.

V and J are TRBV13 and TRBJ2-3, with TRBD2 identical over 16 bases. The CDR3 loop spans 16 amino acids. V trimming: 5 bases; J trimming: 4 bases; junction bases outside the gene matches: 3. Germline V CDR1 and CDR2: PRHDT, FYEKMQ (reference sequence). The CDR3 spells CASSAGLAGGSDTQYF. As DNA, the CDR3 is TGTGCCAGCAGCGCGGGACTAGCGGGGGGGTCAGATACGCAGTATTTT.

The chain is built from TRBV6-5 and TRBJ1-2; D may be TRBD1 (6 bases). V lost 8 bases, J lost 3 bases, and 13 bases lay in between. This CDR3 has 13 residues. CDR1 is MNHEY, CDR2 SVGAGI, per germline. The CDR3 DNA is TGTGCCAGCCGGGGGGGCGCGGACTATGGCTACACCTTC. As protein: CASRGGADYGYTF.

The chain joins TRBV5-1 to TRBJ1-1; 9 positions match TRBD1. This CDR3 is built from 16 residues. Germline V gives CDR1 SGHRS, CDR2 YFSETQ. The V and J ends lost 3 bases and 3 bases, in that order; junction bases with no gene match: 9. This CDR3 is CASSSRTGVVDTEAFF. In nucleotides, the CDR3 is TGCGCCAGCAGCTCGCGGACAGGGGTTGTTGACACTGAAGCTTTCTTT.

The CDR3 here is CASSLERGSYEQYV. CDR3 DNA: TGTGCCAGCAGCTTAGAGCGCGGAAGCTACGAGCAGTACGTC. This sequence joins TRBV7-2 and TRBJ2-7, with D uncertain. From germline, CDR1 is SGHTA and CDR2 FQGNSA. This CDR3 contains 14 residues. The V and J ends lost 1 base and 3 bases respectively, with 10 bases between them.

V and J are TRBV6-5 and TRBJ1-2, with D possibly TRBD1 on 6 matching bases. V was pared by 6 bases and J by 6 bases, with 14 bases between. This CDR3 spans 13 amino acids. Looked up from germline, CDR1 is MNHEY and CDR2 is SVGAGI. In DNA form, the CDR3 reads TGTGCCAGCAGAAGGACAGAAACACATGGCTACACCTTC. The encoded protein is CASRRTETHGYTF.

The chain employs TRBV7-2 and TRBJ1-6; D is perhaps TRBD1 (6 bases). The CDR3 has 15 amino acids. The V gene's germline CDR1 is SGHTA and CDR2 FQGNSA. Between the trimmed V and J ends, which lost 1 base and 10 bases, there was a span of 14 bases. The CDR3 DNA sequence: TGTGCCAGCAGCTTAGGTGGTTGGGGGCAGTCACCCCTCCACTTT. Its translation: CASSLGGWGQSPLHF. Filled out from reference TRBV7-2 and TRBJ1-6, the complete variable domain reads GAGVSQSPSNKVTEKGKDVELRCDPISGHTALYWYRQSLGQGLEFLIYFQGNSAPDKSGLPSDRFSAERTGGSVSTLTIQRTQQEDSAVYLCASSLGGWGQSPLHFGNGTRLTVT.

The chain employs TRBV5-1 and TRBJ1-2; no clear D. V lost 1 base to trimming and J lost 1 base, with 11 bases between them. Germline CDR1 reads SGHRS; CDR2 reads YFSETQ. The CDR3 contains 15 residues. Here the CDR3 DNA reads TGCGCCAGCAGCTTGTCACCATCGAGTAACTATGGCTACACCTTC. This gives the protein CASSLSPSSNYGYTF.

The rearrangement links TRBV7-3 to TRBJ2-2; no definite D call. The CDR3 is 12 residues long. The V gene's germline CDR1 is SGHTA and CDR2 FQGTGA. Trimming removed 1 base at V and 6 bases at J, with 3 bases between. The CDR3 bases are TGTGCCAGCAGCTTAAAGGCCGGGGAGCTGTTTTTT. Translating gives CASSLKAGELFF.

The DNA of the CDR3 is TGTGCCAGCTCACCAACAGGGACAGCTAACTATGGCTACACCTTC. It yields the protein CASSPTGTANYGYTF. This chain links TRBV18 with TRBJ1-2, with 7 bases matching TRBD1. CDR3 length: 15 amino acids. V shed 2 bases, J shed 0 bases, and the junction held 3 bases outside the gene matches. CDR1 and CDR2 from the germline V gene are KGHSH and LQKENI.

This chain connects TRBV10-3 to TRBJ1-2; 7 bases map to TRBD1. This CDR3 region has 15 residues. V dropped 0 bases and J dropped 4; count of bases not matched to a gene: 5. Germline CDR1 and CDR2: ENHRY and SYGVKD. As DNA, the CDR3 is TGTGCCATCAGTGAGTCAGGACAGGTAACCTATGGCTACACCTTC. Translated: CAISESGQVTYGYTF.

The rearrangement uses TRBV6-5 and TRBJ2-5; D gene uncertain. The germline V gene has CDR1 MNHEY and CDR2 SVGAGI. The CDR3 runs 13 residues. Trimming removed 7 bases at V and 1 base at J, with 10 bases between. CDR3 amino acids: CASKSSPQETQYF. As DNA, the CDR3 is TGTGCCAGCAAAAGTAGTCCCCAAGAGACCCAGTACTTC.